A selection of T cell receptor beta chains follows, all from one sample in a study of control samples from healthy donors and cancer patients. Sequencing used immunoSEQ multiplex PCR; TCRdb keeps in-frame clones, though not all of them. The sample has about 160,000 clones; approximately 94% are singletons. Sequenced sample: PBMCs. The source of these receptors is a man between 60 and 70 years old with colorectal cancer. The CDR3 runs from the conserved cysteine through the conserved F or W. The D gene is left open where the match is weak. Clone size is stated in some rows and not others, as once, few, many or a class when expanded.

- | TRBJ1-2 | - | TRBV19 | CASSIGGTRGTPGYTF | TGTGCCAGTAGTATAGGTGGGACAAGGGGGACCCCGGGCTACACCTTC
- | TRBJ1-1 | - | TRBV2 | CASIMLGAMNTEAFF | TGTGCCAGCATCATGCTCGGGGCCATGAACACTGAAGCTTTCTTT
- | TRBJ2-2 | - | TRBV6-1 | CASSEAQAGELFF | TGTGCCAGCAGTGAAGCCCAGGCCGGGGAGCTGTTTTTT
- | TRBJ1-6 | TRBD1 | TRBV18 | CASSPSGTGPSPLHF | TGTGCCAGCTCGCCTAGCGGGACAGGTCCTTCACCCCTCCACTTT
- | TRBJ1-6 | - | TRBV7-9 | CASSLKGTNSPLHF | TGTGCCAGCAGCTTGAAGGGAACTAATTCACCCCTCCACTTT
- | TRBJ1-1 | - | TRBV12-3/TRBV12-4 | CASRPVLNTEAFF | TGTGCCAGCAGGCCAGTCTTGAACACTGAAGCTTTCTTT
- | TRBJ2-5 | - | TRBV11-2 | CASSLREGIWETQYF | TGTGCCAGCAGCTTACGCGAAGGGATCTGGGAGACCCAGTACTTC
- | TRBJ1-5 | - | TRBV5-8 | CASSLGNQPQHF | TGTGCCAGCAGCTTGGGTAATCAGCCCCAGCATTTT
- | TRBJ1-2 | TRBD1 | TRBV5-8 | CASSLAGGAGYGYTF | TGTGCCAGCAGCTTGGCAGGGGGCGCGGGCTATGGCTACACCTTC
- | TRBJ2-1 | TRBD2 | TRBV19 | CASSVGTSGAYNEQFF | TGTGCCAGTAGTGTCGGGACTAGCGGGGCGTACAATGAGCAGTTCTTC
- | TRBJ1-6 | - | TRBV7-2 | CASSLPPLRDTSPLHF | TGTGCCAGCAGCTTACCCCCTCTTCGGGACACTTCACCCCTCCACTTT
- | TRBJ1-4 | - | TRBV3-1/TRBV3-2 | CASSLQGNEKLFF | TGTGCCAGCAGCCTGCAGGGGAATGAAAAACTGTTTTTT
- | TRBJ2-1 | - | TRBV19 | CASSVPGDYNEQFF | TGTGCCAGTAGTGTCCCGGGGGACTACAATGAGCAGTTCTTC
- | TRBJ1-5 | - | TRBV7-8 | CAGGGVNNQPQHF | TGTGCCGGGGGTGGGGTAAACAATCAGCCCCAGCATTTT
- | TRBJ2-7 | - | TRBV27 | CASSLSMTAPPSYEQYF | TGTGCCAGCAGTTTATCGATGACAGCTCCCCCCTCCTACGAGCAGTACTTC
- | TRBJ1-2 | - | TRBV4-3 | CASSQDLGFNYGYTF | TGCGCCAGCAGCCAAGATTTGGGGTTTAACTATGGCTACACCTTC
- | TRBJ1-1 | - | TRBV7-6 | CASSLFENTEAFF | TGTGCCAGCAGCTTATTTGAAAACACTGAAGCTTTCTTT
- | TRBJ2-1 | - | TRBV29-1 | CSVGQGTYNEQFF | TGCAGCGTTGGTCAGGGGACCTACAATGAGCAGTTCTTC
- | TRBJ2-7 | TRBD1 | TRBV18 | CASSRTGSSYEQYF | TGTGCCAGCTCAAGGACAGGTAGCTCCTACGAGCAGTACTTC
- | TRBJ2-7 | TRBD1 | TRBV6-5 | CASSPTGAGTYEQYF | TGTGCCAGCAGTCCCACAGGGGCTGGGACCTACGAGCAGTACTTC
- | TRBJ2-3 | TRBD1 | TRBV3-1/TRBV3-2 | CASSHTPTGGFGDTQYF | TGTGCCAGCAGCCACACACCTACAGGGGGCTTTGGAGATACGCAGTATTTT
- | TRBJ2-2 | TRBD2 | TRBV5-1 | CASSGTSGDTGELFF | TGCGCCAGCAGCGGGACTAGCGGAGACACCGGGGAGCTGTTTTTT
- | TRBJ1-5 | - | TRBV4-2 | CASSQTGSSNQPQHF | TGTGCCAGCAGCCAAACAGGGTCAAGCAATCAGCCCCAGCATTTT
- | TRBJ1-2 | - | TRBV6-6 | CASRVDSIYGYTF | TGTGCCAGCAGAGTGGACAGTATCTATGGCTACACCTTC
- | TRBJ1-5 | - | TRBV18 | CASSPETVNQPQHF | TGTGCCAGCTCACCAGAGACAGTGAATCAGCCCCAGCATTTT
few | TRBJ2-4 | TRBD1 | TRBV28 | CASSLFSDRGKNIQYF | TGTGCCAGCAGTTTATTCTCCGACAGGGGAAAAAACATTCAGTACTTC
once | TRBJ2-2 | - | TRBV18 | CASSGTATGELFF | TGTGCCAGCTCAGGTACAGCCACCGGGGAGCTGTTTTTT
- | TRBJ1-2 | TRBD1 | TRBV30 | CAWGQTGNYGYTF | TGTGCCTGGGGCCAGACAGGGAACTATGGCTACACCTTC
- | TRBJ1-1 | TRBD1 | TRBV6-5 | CAIQGTMNTEAFF | TGTGCCATACAGGGGACCATGAACACTGAAGCTTTCTTT
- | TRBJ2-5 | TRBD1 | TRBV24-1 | CATSEAGTAQETQYF | TGTGCCACCAGTGAGGCCGGGACAGCCCAAGAGACCCAGTACTTC
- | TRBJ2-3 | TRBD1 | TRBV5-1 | CASSSYRDRSTDTQYF | TGCGCCAGCAGCTCCTACCGGGACAGGAGCACAGATACGCAGTATTTT
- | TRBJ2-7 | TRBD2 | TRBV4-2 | CASSQEGLAGAYEQYF | TGTGCCAGCAGCCAAGAAGGCCTAGCGGGAGCCTACGAGCAGTACTTC
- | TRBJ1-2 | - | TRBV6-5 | CASTPPGANYGYTF | TGTGCCAGCACCCCCCCAGGAGCTAACTATGGCTACACCTTC
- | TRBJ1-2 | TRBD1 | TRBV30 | CAWSVTTGSNYGYTF | TGTGCCTGGAGTGTAACGACAGGGAGTAACTATGGCTACACCTTC